Detailed here is one T cell receptor beta chain. This clone's antigen is unknown. The sample holds no much larger clone one base away, and base qualities are not on file. This sample is part of a study of shared clonotypes between healthy human individuals (dated by TCRdb to 2019 to 2021). About the full investigation: A couple of women and three men aged 18 to 49 years were included in the cohort. Different laboratories and diverse techniques were used to prepare libraries and sequence TCR repertoires, to increase sequencing depth and limit assay-specific biases. To estimate repertoire size and how much clonotypes are shared between individuals, the study performed deep sequencing of blood TCR repertoires from about 5 healthy adults. Each donor's leukapheresis produced roughly between about 0.9 and 9.5 billion PBMCs.

The donors were healthy, HIV-negative adults who had no recently reported acute infections or vaccinations. All donors were Caucasian adults living in Nashville, Tennessee, USA. In the unsorted samples, roughly 90 million PBMCs were counted, and genomic DNA was extracted using the QIAamp DNA Blood Mini kit. Blood was collected by leukapheresis, and PBMCs were isolated by Ficoll-Histopaque density gradient centrifugation and then cryopreserved in liquid nitrogen vapor phase. Using the deep immunoSEQ assay, TCR CDR3 regions were amplified from genomic DNA by multiplex PCR. For each cell subset, the extracted genomic DNA was distributed evenly across all wells of several immunoSEQ 96-well plates, and each plate served as one replicate. For unsorted PBMC, about 270 ng of genomic DNA, equivalent to 25,000 to 35,000 T cell genomes, went into each replicate PCR. Ten immunoSEQ deep assay plates were used to sequence the unsorted PBMC genomic DNA. Purified libraries were quantified with a Qubit 3.0 fluorometer, sized on a Bioanalyzer 2100, and re-quantified with the KAPA Library Quantification kit. A separate single-read 150-cycle Illumina NextSeq 550 flow cell was used to sequence each immunoSEQ 96-well plate. The study's processing was this. Because the immunoSEQ output held only junctional sequences and lacked quality scores, the filtering could not match the filtering applied to full-length reads. Sequences were annotated with PyIR, a Python wrapper for IgBLAST v1.9, and V/J genes and CDR3 were assigned using IMGT germline references. Reads were filtered out if the reads had weak V/J assignments (E-value above 1e-6), no CDR3, stop codons, out-of-frame junctions, or ambiguous translated residues. V3J clonotypes were defined as sequences sharing an identical inferred V gene, J gene, and CDR3 amino acid sequence. To compute the percentage overlap between repertoires, the number of shared unique clonotypes was divided by the size of the smaller repertoire. Richness of each repertoire was evaluated using RTK rarefaction, the Chao1 estimator, and Recon v2.1 estimates of unobserved clonotypes. TCRdb took over this immuneACCESS table, retaining in-frame rearrangements with V and J assigned. Such tables are incomplete; in checked studies, under half of the missing clones stem from an unresolved V gene, and the remainder is unexplained. The V and J calls and the clone size are those of that table, but D and trimming were determined from the DNA. Within this sample are about 520,000 clones, with around four fifths of them counted one time only. The biggest ten clones account for more than 10% of the sample.

Beyond this particular receptor, the publication reports: Pairwise subsampling led to the expectation that sequencing depth would affect the degree of clonotype sharing among donors. Sampling was restricted to blood, and TCR repertoires in tissues likely differ from the TCR repertoires found in blood. The genetic and exposure-history diversity represented was limited by the small number of donors.

The origin of this receptor is a woman aged 40 to 49 in good health. Some clones in this sample may be carry-over from other donors' samples. The sequencing input was PBMCs.

This receptor carries the CDR3 CASSQARAVINEKLFF. The DNA sequence is given as TGCGCCAGCAGCCAAGCGAGGGCAGTCATTAATGAAAAACTGTTTTTT. The chain links TRBV4-1 with TRBJ1-4, with no confident D gene call. There are 16 amino acids in the CDR3, from cysteine to phenylalanine inclusive. The read is trimmed to its CDR3 DNA, 48 bases read in frame from base 1. For CDR1 and CDR2, the germline V gene lists MGHRA and YSYEKL. V gives up 1 base and J gives up 4 bases, and the segment between their germline ends measures 13 bases.